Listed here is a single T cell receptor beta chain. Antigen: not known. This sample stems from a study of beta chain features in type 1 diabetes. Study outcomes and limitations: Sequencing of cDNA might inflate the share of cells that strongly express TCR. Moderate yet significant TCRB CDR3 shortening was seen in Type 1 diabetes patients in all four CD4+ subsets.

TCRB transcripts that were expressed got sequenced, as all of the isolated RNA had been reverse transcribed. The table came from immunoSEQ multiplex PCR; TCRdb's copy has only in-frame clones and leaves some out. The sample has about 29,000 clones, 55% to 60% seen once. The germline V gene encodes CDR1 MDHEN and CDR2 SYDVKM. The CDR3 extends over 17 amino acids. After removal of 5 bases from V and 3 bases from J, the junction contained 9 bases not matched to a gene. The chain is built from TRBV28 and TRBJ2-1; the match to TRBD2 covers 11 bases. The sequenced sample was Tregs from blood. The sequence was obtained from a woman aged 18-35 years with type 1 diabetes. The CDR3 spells CASSPRSGTSGYNEQFF. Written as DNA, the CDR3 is TGTGCCAGCAGTCCGCGTTCCGGGACTAGCGGCTACAATGAGCAGTTCTTC.